This T cell receptor (beta chain) was captured in a study of blood T cells in healthy people across ages. A sample-barcoded 5' primer and a J-beta primer mix were used in a second PCR of roughly 7 to 11 cycles. A minimum of 3 million CDR3-containing paired-end reads was obtained for each sample. TCRdb re-derived calls from the 5' RACE reads in MiXCR, one entry per CDR3 protein. The data contain around 670,000 distinct CDR3 sequences, roughly 30% of them singletons. The study's findings and limits: In older individuals, TCR beta diversity per million T cells was lower, falling roughly linearly with age.

The CDR3 is made up of 15 amino acids. Germline CDR1 is MNHNS and CDR2 is SASEGT. V was trimmed by 8 bases and J by 4 bases, leaving 17 bases between them. In regard to this clonotype: Its antigen is still unknown.

Sequencing input: blood. This receptor was obtained from an elderly woman in good health. V usage is TRBV6-1 and J usage is TRBJ2-2, with D tentatively TRBD2 (6 bases). CDR3 sequence (DNA): TGTGCCAGCGAGCTTACAGGACTACCCACCGGGGAGCTGTTTTTT. Translated, it gives CASELTGLPTGELFF.